A single sample gave rise to the 30 T cell receptor beta chains below, sequenced in a study of shared clonotypes between healthy human individuals. Libraries were prepared by immunoSEQ multiplex PCR; TCRdb keeps only in-frame clonotypes and omits some of them. The sample lists fewer than 3 million clones; 92% were seen once. The source material was naive CD4+ T cells from PBMCs. Subset specified: CD45RA+ positively selected. Receptor source: a man younger than 35 in good health. Some clones in this sample may be carry-over from other donors' samples.

In its sample, this clone was seen a few times. The sample has other DNA sequences that encode this CDR3 too. The rearrangement uses TRBV7-8 and TRBJ2-3; D not certain. The CDR3 totals 12 residues. The ends were cut back, 2 bases at V and 3 bases at J, with 3 bases in the middle. Per the germline V gene, CDR1 is SGHVS and CDR2 is FQNEAQ. The CDR3 DNA reads TGTGCCAGCAGCTTAAGGACAGATACGCAGTATTTT. Translated, it gives CASSLRTDTQYF.

Comments on this clone: Distinct nucleotide sequences in the sample also encode this CDR3. The V gene is TRBV9, the J gene TRBJ2-1; D is ambiguous. V shed 2 bases and J shed 5 bases, with 2 bases lying between them. The CDR3 is 11 residues long. Germline CDR1 SGDLS, CDR2 YYNGEE. The chain's CDR3 is CASSVNNEQFF. CDR3 DNA sequence: TGTGCCAGCAGCGTGAACAATGAGCAGTTCTTC.

The rearrangement links TRBV28 to TRBJ2-7; D perhaps matches TRBD1 (5 bases). The V end lost 2 bases, the J end lost 0 bases, and 11 bases lay between the germline ends. This CDR3 spans 15 amino acids. CDR1 MDHEN and CDR2 SYDVKM come from the germline V gene. CDR3 residues: CASSLGAVSSYEQYF. In DNA, the CDR3 is TGTGCCAGCAGTTTAGGGGCGGTGAGCTCCTACGAGCAGTACTTC.

The J gene is TRBJ2-3, the V gene TRBV2, with 10 bases matching TRBD1. CDR1 is SNHLY and CDR2 is FYNNEI in the germline V gene. The J segment lost 3 bases and the V segment lost 6 bases, leaving 3 bases of the junction unmatched. This CDR3 contains 14 residues. In DNA form, the CDR3 reads TGTGCCAGCAGGAGGACAGGGGGGACAGATACGCAGTATTTT. It yields the protein CASRRTGGTDTQYF.

This chain connects TRBV28 to TRBJ1-4; unclear D gene. Germline assignment: CDR1 MDHEN and CDR2 SYDVKM. This CDR3 contains 11 residues. V was cut by 2 bases and J by 14 bases, with 9 bases left in between. CDR3 residues: CASSLVGFLFF. CDR3 sequence (DNA): TGTGCCAGCAGTTTAGTAGGATTCCTGTTTTTT. The whole variable domain, remainder taken from reference TRBV28 and TRBJ1-4, is DVKVTQSSRYLVKRTGEKVFLECVQDMDHENMFWYRQDPGLGLRLIYFSYDVKMKEKGDIPEGYSVSREKKERFSLILESASTNQTSMYLCASSLVGFLFFGSGTQLSVL.

The chain carries TRBV28 and TRBJ2-3, with D perhaps TRBD1 or TRBD2 (5 bases each). Germline V lookup: CDR1 MDHEN, CDR2 SYDVKM. This CDR3 has 14 residues. Trimming left V 6 bases short and J 5 bases short, with 15 bases between. CDR3 DNA: TGTGCCAGCAGCCGGGGTGGGGGTATAGATACGCAGTATTTT. This gives the protein CASSRGGGIDTQYF.

The chain has TRBV11-2 and TRBJ2-7, with D possibly TRBD1 on 7 matching bases. CDR3 length: 17 residues. Germline CDR1 reads SGHAT; CDR2 reads FQNNGV. V was clipped by 6 bases and J by 4 bases, with 25 bases between them. CDR3 DNA: TGTGCCAGCAGATTGAACAGGGGACTGGCGGGGCAATACGAGCAGTACTTC. Amino acid sequence: CASRLNRGLAGQYEQYF.

The sample holds one count of this clone. Additional DNA sequences in this sample encode the identical CDR3. The chain uses TRBV5-1 and TRBJ2-1; 7 bases fit TRBD2. Per the germline V gene, CDR1 is SGHRS and CDR2 is YFSETQ. Trimming took 0 bases from V and 4 from J; bases not matched to a gene: 4. The length of the CDR3 is 15 residues. This chain's CDR3 is CASSLVAGTYNEQFF. CDR3 coding DNA: TGCGCCAGCAGCTTGGTAGCGGGCACATACAATGAGCAGTTCTTC.

This clone was found a few times. Other DNA sequences in the sample encode the same CDR3. V and J are TRBV4-1 and TRBJ1-2; no clear D gene. CDR3 length: 12 residues. Germline V gene lookup returns CDR1 MGHRA and CDR2 YSYEKL. V was clipped by 1 base and J by 8 bases, with 8 bases between them. The chain's CDR3 is CASSQVVGGYTF. In DNA form, the CDR3 reads TGCGCCAGCAGCCAAGTCGTCGGGGGCTACACCTTC.

This chain connects TRBV30 to TRBJ1-5, with 9 bases that match TRBD1. V shed 1 base and J 4 bases; nucleotides not matched to a gene: 5. Germline V gene data show CDR1 as GTSNPN and CDR2 as SVGIG (reference sequence). CDR3 length: 15 amino acids. CDR3 amino acids: CAWSAGTGRNQPQHF. In DNA, the CDR3 is TGTGCCTGGAGTGCCGGGACAGGGAGGAATCAGCCCCAGCATTTT.

Only a few counts were recorded for this clone. The CDR3 sequence: CASSRLLNTEAFF. The CDR3 nucleotides are TGTGCCAGCAGCAGGCTCCTGAACACTGAAGCTTTCTTT. The chain joins TRBV6-1 to TRBJ1-1; D unclear. V lost 6 bases, J lost 0 bases, and 8 bases lay in between. The CDR3 runs 13 residues. Germline V gene sequence: CDR1 MNHNS, CDR2 SASEGT.

This chain connects TRBV19 to TRBJ2-1; D may be TRBD2 (6 bases). This CDR3 spans 14 amino acids. V dropped 9 bases and J dropped 10 bases, with 22 bases sitting between them. The germline V gene has CDR1 LNHDA and CDR2 SQIVND (reference sequence). CDR3 loop: CASSRGTPEGEQFF. The CDR3 DNA sequence: TGTGCCAGCTCGCGCGGGACCCCGGAGGGGGAGCAGTTCTTC.

The chain has TRBV7-9 and TRBJ1-1; 7 bases line up with TRBD1. The germline gives CDR1 SEHNR, CDR2 FQNEAQ (reference sequence). Unmatched junction bases numbered 12, after V lost 5 bases and J lost 3 bases. The CDR3 has 16 amino acids. The CDR3 loop is CASSQRPGQTHTEAFF. The CDR3 region has the DNA TGTGCCAGCAGCCAACGTCCGGGACAGACCCACACTGAAGCTTTCTTT. Supplemented by reference TRBV7-9 and TRBJ1-1, the full variable domain reads DTGVSQNPRHKITKRGQNVTFRCDPISEHNRLYWYRQTLGQGPEFLTYFQNEAQLEKSRLLSDRFSAERPKGSFSTLEIQRTEQGDSAMYLCASSQRPGQTHTEAFFGQGTRLTVV.

This clone was detected only once. The genes are TRBV19 and TRBJ2-1, with 11 bases aligning to TRBD2. Germline V gives CDR1 LNHDA, CDR2 SQIVND (reference sequence). CDR3 size: 17 residues. The V segment lost 3 bases and the J segment 2 bases; nucleotides outside the gene matches: 6. CDR3 coding DNA: TGTGCCAGTAGTATGGGGACTAGCGGAGGGCCCTACAATGAGCAGTTCTTC. The encoded protein is CASSMGTSGGPYNEQFF.

The chain couples TRBV7-2 to TRBJ1-1; no reliable D call. Germline lookup yields CDR1 SGHTA and CDR2 FQGNSA. The CDR3 length is 13 residues. The V end lost 6 bases, the J end lost 4 bases, and 12 bases lay between the germline ends. The CDR3 region has the DNA TGTGCCAGCAGTCTTACGGGGAGCACTGAAGCTTTCTTT. This codes for CASSLTGSTEAFF.

V usage is TRBV7-9 and J usage is TRBJ1-2; a weak D match, TRBD1 (6 bases). The germline V gene encodes CDR1 SEHNR and CDR2 FQNEAQ (reference sequence). Between the trimmed V and J ends, which lost 3 bases and 7 bases, there was a span of 9 bases. The CDR3 contains 12 residues. CDR3 nucleotide sequence: TGTGCCAGCAGCTTTACAGGGATTGGCTACACCTTC. Translated, it gives CASSFTGIGYTF. The complete variable domain, with remaining parts taken from reference TRBV7-9 and TRBJ1-2, reads DTGVSQNPRHKITKRGQNVTFRCDPISEHNRLYWYRQTLGQGPEFLTYFQNEAQLEKSRLLSDRFSAERPKGSFSTLEIQRTEQGDSAMYLCASSFTGIGYTFGSGTRLTVV.

This rearrangement joins TRBV4-2 to TRBJ1-2; D is unresolved. V was pared by 0 bases and J by 5 bases, with 16 bases between. There are 16 residues in the CDR3. From germline, CDR1 is LGHNA and CDR2 YNFKEQ. The CDR3: CASSQDPAIPGYGYTF. Written as DNA, the CDR3 is TGTGCCAGCAGCCAAGATCCGGCAATTCCTGGGTATGGCTACACCTTC.

The chain couples TRBV18 to TRBJ1-1, with D maybe TRBD1 (6 bases). Trimming removed 6 bases at V and 2 bases at J, with 22 bases between. CDR3 length: 17 amino acids. Looked up from germline, CDR1 is KGHSH and CDR2 is LQKENI. The CDR3 loop reads CASSLIPQGGGNTEAFF. For the CDR3, the DNA is TGTGCCAGCTCCCTCATACCACAGGGAGGGGGAAACACTGAAGCTTTCTTT.

The chain carries TRBV5-4 and TRBJ2-1, with 8 positions matching TRBD2. From germline, CDR1 is SGHNT and CDR2 YYREEE (reference sequence). Unmatched junction bases numbered 17, after V lost 7 bases and J lost 8 bases. The CDR3 loop spans 16 amino acids. CDR3 sequence: CASASSSGTSGYEQFF. CDR3 nucleotides: TGTGCCAGCGCCAGCAGCTCTGGGACTAGTGGATATGAGCAGTTCTTC.

This clone is a singleton in its sample. The gene calls are TRBV4-2 and TRBJ1-1; the D is unclear. Germline V CDR1 and CDR2: LGHNA, YNFKEQ. V was clipped by 4 bases and J by 0 bases, with 21 bases between them. The CDR3 runs 18 residues. The CDR3 loop is CASSRLVAGGPMNTEAFF. The CDR3 DNA is TGTGCCAGCAGCCGATTGGTCGCAGGAGGACCCATGAACACTGAAGCTTTCTTT.

The chain couples TRBV30 to TRBJ2-1; no firm D call. The V gene's germline CDR1 is GTSNPN and CDR2 SVGIG (reference sequence). Trimming removed 1 base from V and 8 bases from J, with 15 bases in between. The CDR3 contains 14 residues. CDR3 protein: CAWSADPRAHEQFF. CDR3 nucleotide sequence: TGTGCCTGGAGTGCGGACCCCCGGGCCCATGAGCAGTTCTTC.

This chain joins TRBV5-1 and TRBJ2-5; D is possibly TRBD2 (5 bases). The V gene's germline CDR1 is SGHRS and CDR2 YFSETQ. V gave up 2 bases and J gave up 4 bases, with 18 bases separating them. The CDR3 loop spans 16 amino acids. This CDR3 reads CASSLRGPSLGETQYF. CDR3 DNA sequence: TGCGCCAGCAGCTTACGAGGGCCTTCACTGGGAGAGACCCAGTACTTC.

Concerning this clone: Other DNA sequences within the sample encode an identical CDR3. The CDR3 region is CASSEGQAYEQYF. In DNA, the CDR3 is TGTGCCAGCAGTGAAGGACAGGCCTACGAGCAGTACTTC. The rearrangement links TRBV6-1 to TRBJ2-7; weak D call: TRBD1 (6 bases). The V end lost 1 base, the J end lost 2 bases, and 6 bases lay between the germline ends. The germline gives CDR1 MNHNS, CDR2 SASEGT. There are 13 residues in the CDR3.

The chain carries TRBV6-5 and TRBJ2-7; D not resolved. Trimming cost V 6 bases and J 3 bases, with 9 bases left between them. Germline V CDR1 and CDR2: MNHEY, SVGAGI. CDR3 length: 12 residues. CDR3 sequence: CASRSENYEQYF. The CDR3 nucleotides are TGTGCCAGCAGATCGGAGAACTACGAGCAGTACTTC.

This chain joins TRBV7-6 and TRBJ1-1; D is unresolved. Germline loops: CDR1 SGHVS, CDR2 FNYEAQ. The CDR3 runs 15 residues. V lost 2 bases and J 0 bases, leaving 10 bases between the germline ends. CDR3 loop: CASSLSDRVNTEAFF. CDR3 DNA: TGTGCCAGCAGCTTAAGTGACCGTGTGAACACTGAAGCTTTCTTT. Looking up the rest from reference TRBV7-6 and TRBJ1-1 gives the full variable domain: GAGVSQSPRYKVTKRGQDVALRCDPISGHVSLYWYRQALGQGPEFLTYFNYEAQQDKSGLPNDRFSAERPEGSISTLTIQRTEQRDSAMYRCASSLSDRVNTEAFFGQGTRLTVV.

This clone has just a few counts. The V call is TRBV6-1, the J call TRBJ2-2; D gene uncertain. Trimming shortened V by 7 bases and J by 8 bases, and 8 bases separated the two germline ends. Germline lookup yields CDR1 MNHNS and CDR2 SASEGT. CDR3 length equals 11 residues. CDR3 in DNA: TGTGCCAGCACCCTAGAGGGGGAGCTGTTTTTT. Its translation is CASTLEGELFF.

This sequence joins TRBV11-2 and TRBJ2-3; weak D call: TRBD1 (7 bases). With 4 bases removed from V and 5 bases from J, the gap between germline ends came to 13 bases. The CDR3 covers 14 residues. Germline V gene sequence: CDR1 SGHAT, CDR2 FQNNGV. CDR3 DNA sequence: TGTGCCAGCAGCTCCTGGCAGGGGGGAGATACGCAGTATTTT. It codes for CASSSWQGGDTQYF.

The gene calls are TRBV27 and TRBJ2-2, with 8 bases identical to TRBD1. From germline, CDR1 is MNHEY and CDR2 SMNVEV (reference sequence). With 8 bases clipped from V and 2 bases from J, the junction kept 10 bases outside the gene matches. The CDR3 is made up of 16 amino acids. Here the CDR3 reads CASGPRTGNNTGELFF. Written as DNA, the CDR3 is TGTGCCAGCGGCCCGAGGACAGGGAATAACACCGGGGAGCTGTTTTTT.

The chain is built from TRBV5-1 and TRBJ2-5, with 7 positions matching TRBD1. The CDR3 consists of 13 residues. Looked up from germline, CDR1 is SGHRS and CDR2 is YFSETQ. V shed 4 bases and J 4 bases; nucleotides not matched to a gene: 4. The CDR3 DNA reads TGCGCCAGCAGCAGGGGGCTGGGAGAGACCCAGTACTTC. Encoded protein: CASSRGLGETQYF.

The table lists this clone with a few counts. The V gene is TRBV27, the J gene TRBJ1-1; 9 bases map to TRBD1. Germline CDR1 is MNHEY and CDR2 is SMNVEV (reference sequence). The CDR3 covers 14 residues. Trimming at V came to 5 bases and at J to 7 bases, leaving 8 bases not matched to a gene. The CDR3 DNA follows: TGTGCCAGCAGTGGGCGGACAGGGGTCATTGAAGCTTTCTTT. Encoded protein: CASSGRTGVIEAFF.